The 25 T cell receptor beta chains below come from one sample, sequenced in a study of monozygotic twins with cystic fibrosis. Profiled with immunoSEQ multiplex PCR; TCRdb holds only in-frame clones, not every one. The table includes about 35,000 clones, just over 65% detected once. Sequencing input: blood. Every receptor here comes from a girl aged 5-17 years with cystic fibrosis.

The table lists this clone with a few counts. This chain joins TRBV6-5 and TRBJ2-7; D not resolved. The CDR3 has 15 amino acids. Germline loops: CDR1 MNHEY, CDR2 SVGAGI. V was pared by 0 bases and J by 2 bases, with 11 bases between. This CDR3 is CASSYSPSAPYEQYF. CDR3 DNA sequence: TGTGCCAGCAGTTACTCTCCCAGCGCGCCCTACGAGCAGTACTTC.

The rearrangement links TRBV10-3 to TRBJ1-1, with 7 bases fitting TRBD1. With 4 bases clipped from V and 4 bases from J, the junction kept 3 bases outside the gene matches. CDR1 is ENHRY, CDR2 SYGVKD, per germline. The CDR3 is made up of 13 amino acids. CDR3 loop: CAISGPGGTEAFF. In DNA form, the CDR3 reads TGTGCCATCAGTGGACCAGGGGGCACTGAAGCTTTCTTT.

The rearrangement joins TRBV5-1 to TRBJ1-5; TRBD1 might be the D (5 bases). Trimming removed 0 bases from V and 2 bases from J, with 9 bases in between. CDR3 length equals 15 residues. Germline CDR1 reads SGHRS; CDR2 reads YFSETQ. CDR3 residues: CASSLEGGGNQPQHF. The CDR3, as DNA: TGCGCCAGCAGCTTGGAGGGAGGGGGCAATCAGCCCCAGCATTTT.

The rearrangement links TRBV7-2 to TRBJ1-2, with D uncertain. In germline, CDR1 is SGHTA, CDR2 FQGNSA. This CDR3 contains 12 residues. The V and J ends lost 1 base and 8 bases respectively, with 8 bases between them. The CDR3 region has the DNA TGTGCCAGCAGCTTAGTGGTGGGGGGCTACACCTTC. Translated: CASSLVVGGYTF. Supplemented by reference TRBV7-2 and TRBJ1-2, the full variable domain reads GAGVSQSPSNKVTEKGKDVELRCDPISGHTALYWYRQSLGQGLEFLIYFQGNSAPDKSGLPSDRFSAERTGGSVSTLTIQRTQQEDSAVYLCASSLVVGGYTFGSGTRLTVV.

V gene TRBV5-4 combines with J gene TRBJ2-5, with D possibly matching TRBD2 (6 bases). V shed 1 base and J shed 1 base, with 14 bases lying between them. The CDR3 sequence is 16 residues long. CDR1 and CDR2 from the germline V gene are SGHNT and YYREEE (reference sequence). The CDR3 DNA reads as TGTGCCAGCAGCTTGATGGAGGTCGGGGGCCAAGAGACCCAGTACTTC. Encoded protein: CASSLMEVGGQETQYF.

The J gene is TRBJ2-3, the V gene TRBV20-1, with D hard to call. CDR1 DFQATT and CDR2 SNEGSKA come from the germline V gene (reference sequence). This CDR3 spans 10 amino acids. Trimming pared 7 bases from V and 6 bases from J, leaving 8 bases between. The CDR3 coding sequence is TGCAGTGTGGCCATGGATACGCAGTATTTT. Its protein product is CSVAMDTQYF.

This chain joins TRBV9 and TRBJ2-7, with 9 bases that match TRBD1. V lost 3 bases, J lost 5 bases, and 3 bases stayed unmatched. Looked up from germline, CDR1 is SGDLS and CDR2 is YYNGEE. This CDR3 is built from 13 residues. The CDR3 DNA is TGTGCCAGCAGCGGACAGGGGGAACACGAGCAGTACTTC. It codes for CASSGQGEHEQYF.

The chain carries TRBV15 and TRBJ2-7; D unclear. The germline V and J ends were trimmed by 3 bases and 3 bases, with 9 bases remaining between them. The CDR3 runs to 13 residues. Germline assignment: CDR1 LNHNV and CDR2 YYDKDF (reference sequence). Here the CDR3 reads CATSSGIVYEQYF. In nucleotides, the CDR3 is TGTGCCACCAGCAGCGGAATCGTCTACGAGCAGTACTTC.

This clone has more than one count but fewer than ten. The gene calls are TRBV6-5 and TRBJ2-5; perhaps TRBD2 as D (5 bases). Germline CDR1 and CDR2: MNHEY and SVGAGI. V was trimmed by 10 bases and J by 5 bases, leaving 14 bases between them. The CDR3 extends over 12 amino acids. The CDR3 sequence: CAIMRAAETQYF. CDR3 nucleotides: TGTGCCATCATGAGGGCAGCCGAGACCCAGTACTTC.

The CDR3 sequence is CAWTGLFYGYTF. Written as DNA, the CDR3 is TGTGCCTGGACGGGACTGTTCTATGGCTACACCTTC. The rearrangement links TRBV30 to TRBJ1-2; TRBD1 might be the D (5 bases). In germline, CDR1 is GTSNPN, CDR2 SVGIG (reference sequence). Between the trimmed V and J ends, which lost 4 bases and 4 bases, there was a span of 10 bases. The CDR3 is 12 amino acids.

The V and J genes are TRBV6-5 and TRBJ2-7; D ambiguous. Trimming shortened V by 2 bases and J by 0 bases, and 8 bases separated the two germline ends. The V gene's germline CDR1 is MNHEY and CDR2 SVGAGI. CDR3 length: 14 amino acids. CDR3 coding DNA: TGTGCCAGCAGTTACACTCTGAGCTCCTACGAGCAGTACTTC. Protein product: CASSYTLSSYEQYF.

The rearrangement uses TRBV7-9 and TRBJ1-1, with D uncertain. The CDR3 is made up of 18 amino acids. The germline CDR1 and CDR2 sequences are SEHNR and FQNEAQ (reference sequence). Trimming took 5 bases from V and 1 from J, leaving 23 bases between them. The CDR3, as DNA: TGTGCCAGCAGCCAACTGACACTACGGCTTCCCCAGAACACTGAAGCTTTCTTT. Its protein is CASSQLTLRLPQNTEAFF.

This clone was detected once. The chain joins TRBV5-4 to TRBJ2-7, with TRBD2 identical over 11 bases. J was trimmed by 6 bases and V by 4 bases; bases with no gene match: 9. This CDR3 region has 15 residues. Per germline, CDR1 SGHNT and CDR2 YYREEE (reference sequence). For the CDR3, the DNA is TGTGCCAGCAGCCGCGCACTAGCGGGAGCAGGCGAGCAGTACTTC. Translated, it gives CASSRALAGAGEQYF.

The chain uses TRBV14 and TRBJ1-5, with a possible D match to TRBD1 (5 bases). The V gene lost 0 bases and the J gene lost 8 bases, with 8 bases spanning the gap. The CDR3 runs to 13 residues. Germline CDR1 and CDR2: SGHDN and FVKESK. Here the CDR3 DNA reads TGTGCCAGCAGCCAAGAACCGGGGGAGCCCCAGCATTTT. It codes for CASSQEPGEPQHF.

CDR3 coding DNA: TGTGCCAGCAGTGAATCGGGGAGGGTCGGTGAAAAACTGTTTTTT. Residues: CASSESGRVGEKLFF. The V gene is TRBV25-1, the J gene TRBJ1-4; D is uncertain. Germline CDR1 reads MGHDK; CDR2 reads SYGVNS. The CDR3 is made up of 15 amino acids. Trimming pared 1 base from V and 7 bases from J, leaving 13 bases between.

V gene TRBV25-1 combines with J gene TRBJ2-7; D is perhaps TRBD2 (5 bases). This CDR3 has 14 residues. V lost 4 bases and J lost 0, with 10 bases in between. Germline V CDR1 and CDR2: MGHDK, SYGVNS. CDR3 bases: TGTGCCAGCAGTGGCTCGGGGAGCTCCTACGAGCAGTACTTC. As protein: CASSGSGSSYEQYF.

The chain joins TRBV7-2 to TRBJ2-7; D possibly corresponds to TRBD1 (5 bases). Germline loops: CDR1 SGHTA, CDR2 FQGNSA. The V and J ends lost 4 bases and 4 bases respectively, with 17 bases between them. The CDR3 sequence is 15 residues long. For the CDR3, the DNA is TGTGCCAGCAGCTCCACGGGCAGGGCCGGGTACGAGCAGTACTTC. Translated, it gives CASSSTGRAGYEQYF.

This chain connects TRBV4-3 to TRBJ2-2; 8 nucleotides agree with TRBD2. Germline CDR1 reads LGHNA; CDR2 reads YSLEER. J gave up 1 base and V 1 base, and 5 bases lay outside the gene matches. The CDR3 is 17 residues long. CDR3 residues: CASSQVNLAGNTGELFF. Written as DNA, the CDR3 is TGCGCCAGCAGCCAAGTTAATCTAGCGGGGAACACCGGGGAGCTGTTTTTT.

The CDR3 DNA reads TGTGCCAGCTCGCGGGGGGGATTGAATGGCTACACCTTC. It yields the protein CASSRGGLNGYTF. The chain uses TRBV7-9 and TRBJ1-2; D perhaps matches TRBD1 (5 bases). Germline lookup yields CDR1 SEHNR and CDR2 FQNEAQ (reference sequence). This CDR3 has 13 residues. V was pared by 8 bases and J by 6 bases, with 16 bases between. The full variable domain, with the rest looked up from reference TRBV7-9 and TRBJ1-2, is DTGVSQNPRHKITKRGQNVTFRCDPISEHNRLYWYRQTLGQGPEFLTYFQNEAQLEKSRLLSDRFSAERPKGSFSTLEIQRTEQGDSAMYLCASSRGGLNGYTFGSGTRLTVV.

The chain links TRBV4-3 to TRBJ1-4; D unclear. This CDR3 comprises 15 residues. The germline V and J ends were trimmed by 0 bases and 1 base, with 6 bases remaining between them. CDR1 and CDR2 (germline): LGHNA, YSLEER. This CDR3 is CASSQDRGTNEKLFF. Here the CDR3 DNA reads TGCGCCAGCAGCCAAGATCGAGGAACTAATGAAAAACTGTTTTTT.

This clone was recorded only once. The CDR3 protein is CASSAAGTDNTGELFF. In nucleotides, the CDR3 is TGTGCCAGCAGCGCCGCCGGGACAGATAACACCGGGGAGCTGTTTTTT. V is TRBV9 and J is TRBJ2-2, with 7 bases fitting TRBD1. The CDR3 totals 16 residues. In germline, CDR1 is SGDLS, CDR2 YYNGEE. The trim removed 3 bases at V and 2 bases at J, leaving 7 bases unmatched.

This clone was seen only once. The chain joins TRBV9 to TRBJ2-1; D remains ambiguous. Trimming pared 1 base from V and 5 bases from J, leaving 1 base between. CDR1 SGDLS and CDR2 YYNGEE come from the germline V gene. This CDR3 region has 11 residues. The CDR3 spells CASSVNNEQFF. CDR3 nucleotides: TGTGCCAGCAGCGTAAACAATGAGCAGTTCTTC.

As DNA, the CDR3 is TGTGCCAGCAGCCCCCCGGGGAGCCTAAATGAGCAGTTCTTC. Translating gives CASSPPGSLNEQFF. The chain recombines TRBV9 with TRBJ2-1; tentative D call: TRBD2 (5 bases). The CDR3 has 14 amino acids. The germline gives CDR1 SGDLS, CDR2 YYNGEE. V shed 4 bases and J shed 7 bases, with 15 bases lying between them.

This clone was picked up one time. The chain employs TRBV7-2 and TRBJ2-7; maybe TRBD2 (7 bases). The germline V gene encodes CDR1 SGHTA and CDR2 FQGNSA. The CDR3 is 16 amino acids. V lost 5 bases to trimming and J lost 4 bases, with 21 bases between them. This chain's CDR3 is CASSDPSAGAQYEQYF. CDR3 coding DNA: TGTGCCAGCAGCGACCCCTCGGCGGGGGCGCAGTACGAGCAGTACTTC.

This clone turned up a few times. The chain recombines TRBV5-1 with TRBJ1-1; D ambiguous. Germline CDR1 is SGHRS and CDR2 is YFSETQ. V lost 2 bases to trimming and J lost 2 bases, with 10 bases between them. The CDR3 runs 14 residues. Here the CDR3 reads CASSFTGSNTEAFF. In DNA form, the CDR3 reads TGCGCCAGCAGCTTCACCGGGTCAAACACTGAAGCTTTCTTT. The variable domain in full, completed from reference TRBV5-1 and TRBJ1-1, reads KAGVTQTPRYLIKTRGQQVTLSCSPISGHRSVSWYQQTPGQGLQFLFEYFSETQRNKGNFPGRFSGRQFSNSRSEMNVSTLELGDSALYLCASSFTGSNTEAFFGQGTRLTVV.